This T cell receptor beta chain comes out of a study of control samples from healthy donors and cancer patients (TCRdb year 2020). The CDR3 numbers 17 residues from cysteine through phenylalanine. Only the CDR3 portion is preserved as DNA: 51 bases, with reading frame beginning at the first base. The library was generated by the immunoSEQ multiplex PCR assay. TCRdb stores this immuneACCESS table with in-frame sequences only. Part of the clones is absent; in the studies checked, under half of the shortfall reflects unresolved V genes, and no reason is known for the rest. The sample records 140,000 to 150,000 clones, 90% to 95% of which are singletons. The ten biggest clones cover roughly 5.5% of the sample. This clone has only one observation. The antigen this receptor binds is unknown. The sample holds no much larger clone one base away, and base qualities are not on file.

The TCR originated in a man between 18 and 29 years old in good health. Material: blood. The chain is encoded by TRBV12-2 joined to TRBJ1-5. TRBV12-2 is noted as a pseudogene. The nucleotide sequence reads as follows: TGTGCAAGTCGCTTAGTCCGGGGGGTCTATAGCAATCAGCCCCAGCATTTT. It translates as CASRLVRGVYSNQPQHF.